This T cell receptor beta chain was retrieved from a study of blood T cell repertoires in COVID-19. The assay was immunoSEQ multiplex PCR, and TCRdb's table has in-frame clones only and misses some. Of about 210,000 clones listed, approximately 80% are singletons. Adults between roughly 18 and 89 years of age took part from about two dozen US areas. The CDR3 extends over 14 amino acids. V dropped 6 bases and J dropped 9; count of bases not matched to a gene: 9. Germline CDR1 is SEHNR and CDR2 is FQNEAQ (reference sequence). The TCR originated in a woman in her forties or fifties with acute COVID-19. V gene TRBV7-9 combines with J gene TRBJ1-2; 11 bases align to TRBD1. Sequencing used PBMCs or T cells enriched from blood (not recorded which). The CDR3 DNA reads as TGTGCCAGCAGGGAGGGACAGGGGGTTTCGAGCTACACCTTC. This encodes CASREGQGVSSYTF.